The 25 T cell receptor beta chains below all came from one sample that was sequenced in a study of blood T cell repertoires in COVID-19 (dated by TCRdb to the early 2020s). The library was obtained by the immunoSEQ multiplex PCR assay. The table comes from immuneACCESS by way of TCRdb, which keeps in-frame sequences with V and J called. Part of the clones is missing from these tables; in studies checked, under half for an unresolved V gene and the rest for unknown reasons. Here the sample has around 180,000 clones; roughly 86% occur a single time. The ten biggest clones cover less than 3.5% of the sample. What was sequenced was peripheral blood. Every receptor here comes from a woman in her twenties or thirties with active or convalescent COVID-19.

The gene calls are TRBV3-1 (or the pseudogene TRBV3-2) and TRBJ1-2; D not certain. The CDR3 runs 12 residues. Germline CDR1 and CDR2: LGHDT and YNNKEL (reference sequence). V shed 1 base and J shed 6 bases, with 6 bases lying between them. CDR3 sequence (DNA): TGTGCCAGCAGCCAAGGTGAGGATGGCTACACCTTC. Its protein product is CASSQGEDGYTF.

The chain joins TRBV5-5 to TRBJ1-4, with a tentative D call TRBD1 (5 bases). The V and J ends lost 1 base and 8 bases respectively, with 6 bases between them. This CDR3 has 12 amino acids. Germline V CDR1 and CDR2: SGHKS, YYEKEE (reference sequence). The CDR3 nucleotides are TGTGCCAGCAGCTTGTGGGGCGAAAAACTGTTTTTT. This sequence encodes CASSLWGEKLFF.

This clone was counted only a few times. CDR3 amino acids: CASSSGTGPSNEKLFF. The CDR3 DNA reads as TGCGCCAGCAGCTCCGGGACAGGGCCTTCTAATGAAAAACTGTTTTTT. The chain carries TRBV5-1 and TRBJ1-4; 9 bases line up with TRBD1. This CDR3 contains 16 residues. In germline, CDR1 is SGHRS, CDR2 YFSETQ. The ends lost 3 bases at V and 3 bases at J; junction bases unmatched: 6.

The chain has TRBV10-3 and TRBJ1-3; D remains unclear. The V and J ends lost 3 bases and 3 bases respectively, with 3 bases between them. CDR1 and CDR2 from the germline V gene are ENHRY and SYGVKD. This CDR3 has 12 residues. CDR3 sequence: CAISELGNTIYF. The DNA of the CDR3 is TGTGCCATCAGTGAACTTGGAAACACCATATATTTT.

This clone showed up just a few times. The rearrangement joins TRBV19 to TRBJ1-2, with 7 positions matching TRBD1. Germline CDR1 and CDR2: LNHDA and SQIVND (reference sequence). The ends lost 5 bases at V and 4 bases at J; junction bases unmatched: 10. CDR3 length: 15 amino acids. The CDR3: CASSSQRGQFYGYTF. CDR3 DNA: TGTGCCAGTAGTTCTCAGAGGGGGCAGTTCTATGGCTACACCTTC. Full variable domain (remainder filled in from reference TRBV19 and TRBJ1-2): DGGITQSPKYLFRKEGQNVTLSCEQNLNHDAMYWYRQDPGQGLRLIYYSQIVNDFQKGDIAEGYSVSREKKESFPLTVTSAQKNPTAFYLCASSSQRGQFYGYTFGSGTRLTVV.

This chain uses TRBV29-1 with TRBJ2-7; 7 positions match TRBD1. The germline V gene has CDR1 SQVTM and CDR2 ANQGSEA. The CDR3 extends over 14 amino acids. The V gene end was trimmed by 7 bases and the J gene end by 3 bases; junction bases not matched to a gene: 12. CDR3 coding DNA: TGCAGCGCCACCATCGGGACAGCAGACTACGAGCAGTACTTC. This gives the protein CSATIGTADYEQYF.

V usage is TRBV7-6 and J usage is TRBJ1-1; 9 bases are a match to TRBD1. Germline V lookup: CDR1 SGHVS, CDR2 FNYEAQ. V lost 2 bases to trimming and J lost 4 bases; unmatched junction nucleotides: 8. The CDR3 sequence is 16 residues long. The CDR3 here is CASSLSGTGRVTEAFF. The CDR3 DNA sequence: TGTGCCAGCAGCTTAAGCGGGACAGGGAGAGTCACTGAAGCTTTCTTT.

V gene TRBV19 combines with J gene TRBJ2-1; no reliable D call. The CDR3 loop spans 12 amino acids. Germline V lookup: CDR1 LNHDA, CDR2 SQIVND (reference sequence). Trimming cost V 3 bases and J 2 bases, with 2 bases left between them. The CDR3 spells CASSIAYNEQFF. The CDR3 coding sequence is TGTGCCAGTAGTATCGCCTACAATGAGCAGTTCTTC.

The chain is built from TRBV5-1 and TRBJ2-3; tentatively, D is TRBD2 (6 bases). The CDR3 length is 18 residues. Germline V lookup: CDR1 SGHRS, CDR2 YFSETQ. V was clipped by 0 bases and J by 1 base, with 18 bases between them. DNA for the CDR3: TGCGCCAGCAGCTTGGTGGGGGGAACGGGGCCCCGCACAGATACGCAGTATTTT. It codes for CASSLVGGTGPRTDTQYF.

The gene calls are TRBV9 and TRBJ1-2; D might be TRBD1 (6 bases). Germline values: CDR1 SGDLS, CDR2 YYNGEE. The length of the CDR3 is 15 residues. V dropped 4 bases and J dropped 4 bases, with 17 bases sitting between them. This CDR3 reads CASSSLQGPSYGYTF. As DNA, the CDR3 is TGTGCCAGCAGCTCCCTACAGGGACCTAGCTATGGCTACACCTTC. Based on the CDR3 plus reference TRBV9 and TRBJ1-2, the full variable domain is DSGVTQTPKHLITATGQRVTLRCSPRSGDLSVYWYQQSLDQGLQFLIQYYNGEERAKGNILERFSAQQFPDLHSELNLSSLELGDSALYFCASSSLQGPSYGYTFGSGTRLTVV.

The V call is TRBV7-2, the J call TRBJ1-2; 9 bases are a match to TRBD1. Germline CDR1 reads SGHTA; CDR2 reads FQGNSA. The CDR3 consists of 15 residues. Trimming cost V 1 base and J 3 bases; bases outside gene matches: 3. The CDR3 DNA is TGTGCCAGCAGCTTAGTTCGGACAGGGGACTATGGCTACACCTTC. Protein: CASSLVRTGDYGYTF.

This chain uses TRBV6-5 with TRBJ2-1, with 9 bases lining up with TRBD1. Germline-derived CDR1 and CDR2 are MNHEY and SVGAGI. V was pared by 8 bases and J by 9 bases, with 14 bases of the junction left unmatched. This CDR3 spans 15 amino acids. CDR3 coding DNA: TGTGCCAGCTGGGGCCCCGGGACAGGGAGCGGTGAGCAGTTCTTC. Translated, it gives CASWGPGTGSGEQFF.

This clone was recorded a few times. V and J are TRBV4-1 and TRBJ2-7; tentatively, D is TRBD2 (5 bases). V lost 0 bases to trimming and J lost 3 bases, with 6 bases between them. Looked up from germline, CDR1 is MGHRA and CDR2 is YSYEKL. This CDR3 is 13 amino acids long. DNA for the CDR3: TGCGCCAGCAGCCAAGATCGGGACTACGAGCAGTACTTC. It codes for CASSQDRDYEQYF.

The chain recombines TRBV12-3 or TRBV12-4 with TRBJ1-2; D not certain. V was trimmed by 6 bases and J by 2 bases, leaving 10 bases between them. This CDR3 region has 13 residues. The CDR3 coding sequence is TGTGCCAGCAGATCGACGGGAAACTATGGCTACACCTTC. It codes for CASRSTGNYGYTF.

The gene calls are TRBV18 and TRBJ1-5, with D possibly being TRBD1 (6 bases). Trimming shortened V by 3 bases and J by 9 bases, and 15 bases separated the two germline ends. The CDR3 totals 14 residues. CDR1 is KGHSH and CDR2 is LQKENI in the germline V gene. CDR3 region: CASSPSTGYGPQHF. CDR3 DNA sequence: TGTGCCAGCTCACCGTCGACAGGCTACGGGCCCCAGCATTTT. Full variable domain (remainder filled in from reference TRBV18 and TRBJ1-5): NAGVMQNPRHLVRRRGQEARLRCSPMKGHSHVYWYRQLPEEGLKFMVYLQKENIIDESGMPKERFSAEFPKEGPSILRIQQVVRGDSAAYFCASSPSTGYGPQHFGDGTRLSIL.

The V call is TRBV12-3 or TRBV12-4, the J call TRBJ1-1; tentative D call: TRBD1 (6 bases). Trimming took off 5 bases at V and 0 bases at J, with 7 bases between the two ends. CDR3 length: 13 residues. The CDR3 region has the DNA TGTGCCAGCAGTGACAGGTTGAACACTGAAGCTTTCTTT. Translation gives CASSDRLNTEAFF.

This chain joins TRBV7-2 and TRBJ2-5; the match to TRBD2 covers 14 bases. Germline CDR1 and CDR2: SGHTA and FQGNSA. The junction had 5 bases not matched to a gene; V was cut back by 4 bases and J by 1 base. The CDR3 length is 17 residues. The CDR3 DNA is TGTGCCAGCAGCTCACCGGGACTAGCGGGAGTCCAAGAGACCCAGTACTTC. It is translated as CASSSPGLAGVQETQYF.

The chain recombines TRBV18 with TRBJ2-5, with 9 bases that match TRBD2. Germline CDR1 KGHSH, CDR2 LQKENI. The CDR3 has 15 residues. J lost 5 bases, V lost 1 base, and 5 bases had no gene match. CDR3 coding DNA: TGTGCCAGCTCACCACTTAGCGGGAGCAGGGAGACCCAGTACTTC. It specifies CASSPLSGSRETQYF.

This clone was recorded once. The rearrangement joins TRBV4-2 to TRBJ2-3; 16 bases line up with TRBD2. The CDR3 totals 17 residues. V shed 3 bases and J 5 bases; nucleotides not matched to a gene: 5. Germline CDR1 reads LGHNA; CDR2 reads YNFKEQ. The CDR3 loop is CASSHPGLAGGLDTQYF. In DNA form, the CDR3 reads TGTGCCAGCAGCCACCCGGGACTAGCGGGGGGGTTAGATACGCAGTATTTT.

Comment on this clone: Distinct nucleotide sequences in the sample also encode this CDR3. V usage is TRBV18 and J usage is TRBJ2-5, with D maybe TRBD2 (6 bases). This CDR3 is 14 amino acids long. The ends were cut back, 3 bases at V and 1 base at J, with 9 bases in the middle. CDR1 KGHSH and CDR2 LQKENI come from the germline V gene. CDR3 nucleotide sequence: TGTGCCAGCTCACCCCGGGACTCCCAAGAGACCCAGTACTTC. Protein sequence: CASSPRDSQETQYF.

This rearrangement joins TRBV10-3 to TRBJ2-1; 8 bases agree with TRBD2. The CDR3 is 12 residues long. Looked up from germline, CDR1 is ENHRY and CDR2 is SYGVKD. The ends lost 4 bases at V and 13 bases at J; junction bases unmatched: 6. The CDR3 nucleotides read TGTGCCATCAGTGGGGGCGGGAGGCTTCAGTTCTTC. Its translation: CAISGGGRLQFF.

The rearrangement uses TRBV18 and TRBJ2-3, with a weak D call TRBD1 (5 bases). The CDR3 sequence is 14 residues long. Trimming took off 3 bases at V and 4 bases at J, with 11 bases between the two ends. Germline V CDR1 and CDR2: KGHSH, LQKENI. The CDR3 DNA sequence: TGTGCCAGCTCACCGGACACGCTGTCAGATACGCAGTATTTT. It encodes CASSPDTLSDTQYF.

The rearrangement uses TRBV18 and TRBJ2-5, with TRBD2 as a possible D gene (6 bases). Looked up from germline, CDR1 is KGHSH and CDR2 is LQKENI. The CDR3 is 15 residues long. V was clipped by 0 bases and J by 3 bases, with 11 bases between them. The DNA of the CDR3 is TGTGCCAGCTCACCACCGATAGCGGTGGAAGAGACCCAGTACTTC. This translates into CASSPPIAVEETQYF.

The chain joins TRBV6-5 to TRBJ1-3, with 8 bases lining up with TRBD1. Germline V gene lookup returns CDR1 MNHEY and CDR2 SVGAGI. The CDR3 is 14 residues long. The V gene end was trimmed by 6 bases and the J gene end by 3 bases; junction bases not matched to a gene: 4. The CDR3 loop is CASSAGGYGNTIYF. CDR3 coding DNA: TGTGCCAGCAGCGCAGGGGGCTATGGAAACACCATATATTTT.

The chain is built from TRBV28 and TRBJ1-1, with 7 bases lining up with TRBD1. This CDR3 comprises 15 residues. V shed 5 bases and J 3 bases; nucleotides not matched to a gene: 9. Germline V CDR1 and CDR2: MDHEN, SYDVKM. The CDR3, as DNA: TGTGCCAGCAGTGACCCAAGGGGGCGGGACACTGAAGCTTTCTTT. It specifies CASSDPRGRDTEAFF. The full variable domain, completed using reference TRBV28 and TRBJ1-1, is DVKVTQSSRYLVKRTGEKVFLECVQDMDHENMFWYRQDPGLGLRLIYFSYDVKMKEKGDIPEGYSVSREKKERFSLILESASTNQTSMYLCASSDPRGRDTEAFFGQGTRLTVV.